This TCR beta chain is drawn from a study of T cell changes during pregnancy in multiple sclerosis. This table comes from immunoSEQ multiplex PCR, and its TCRdb copy is limited to in-frame clones, with some not included. The data hold tens of thousands of clones, with just over 90% observed a single time. CDR3 length: 16 amino acids. The V gene end was trimmed by 0 bases and the J gene end by 5 bases; junction bases not matched to a gene: 9. Germline-derived CDR1 and CDR2 are SGDLS and YYNGEE. This chain links TRBV9 with TRBJ2-7; TRBD1 matches at 9 bases. The clonotype was recovered from a female donor with multiple sclerosis, enrolled in a pregnancy study. The specimen comprised peripheral blood, sampled in the second trimester of pregnancy. The CDR3 DNA sequence: TGTGCCAGCAGCGTAGACAGGACAGGGGTTGTAGACGAGCAGTACTTC. As protein: CASSVDRTGVVDEQYF.